This entry lists 16 T cell receptor beta chains sequenced from one sample in a study of shared clonotypes between healthy human individuals. Assay: immunoSEQ multiplex PCR; the TCRdb copy retains only in-frame clones and omits some. The sample includes a few million clones, more than 80% of them seen just once. Material: naive CD4+ T cells sorted from blood. Described subset: CD45RA+ positively selected. These receptors came from a man aged 18 to 35 in good health.

V is TRBV11-2 and J is TRBJ2-1; possibly TRBD2 for D (5 bases). Germline V gives CDR1 SGHAT, CDR2 FQNNGV. Trimming took off 3 bases at V and 8 bases at J, with 8 bases between the two ends. This CDR3 contains 12 residues. CDR3 in amino acids: CASSLTRDEQFF. Written as DNA, the CDR3 is TGTGCCAGCAGCTTGACGAGGGATGAGCAGTTCTTC.

The rearrangement uses TRBV14 and TRBJ1-1, with 9 bases matching TRBD1. The CDR3 loop spans 13 amino acids. The trim removed 5 bases at V and 5 bases at J, leaving 3 bases unmatched. Germline V lookup: CDR1 SGHDN, CDR2 FVKESK. Here the CDR3 reads CASSSDRGTEAFF. The DNA for the CDR3 is TGTGCCAGCAGCTCAGACAGGGGGACTGAAGCTTTCTTT.

The CDR3 DNA reads TGTGCCAGCAGGGGGACCATGTTCTACGAGCAGTACTTC. Its translation: CASRGTMFYEQYF. The chain has TRBV2 and TRBJ2-7; either TRBD1 or TRBD2 may supply D (5 bases each). Germline loops: CDR1 SNHLY, CDR2 FYNNEI. Trimming shortened V by 6 bases and J by 3 bases, and 12 bases separated the two germline ends. The CDR3 spans 13 residues.

The gene calls are TRBV6-1 and TRBJ2-1, with 10 bases identical to TRBD1. Trimming cost V 5 bases and J 7 bases; bases outside gene matches: 2. This CDR3 contains 13 residues. Germline V CDR1 and CDR2: MNHNS, SASEGT. CDR3 sequence (DNA): TGTGCCAGCAGTCGGGACAGGGGTAATGAGCAGTTCTTC. This encodes CASSRDRGNEQFF.

The J gene is TRBJ1-5, the V gene TRBV7-2; TRBD1 is a possible D gene (6 bases). This CDR3 is built from 16 residues. The V end lost 5 bases, the J end lost 0 bases, and 14 bases lay between the germline ends. Germline V CDR1 and CDR2: SGHTA, FQGNSA. This CDR3 reads CASSPRTASSNQPQHF. CDR3 coding DNA: TGTGCCAGCAGCCCGAGGACAGCCTCTAGCAATCAGCCCCAGCATTTT.

Only a few counts were recorded for this clone. This chain's CDR3 is CASSLDRGWTGELFF. The DNA of the CDR3 is TGCGCCAGCAGCCTAGACAGGGGTTGGACCGGGGAGCTGTTTTTT. The chain has TRBV5-1 and TRBJ2-2; 8 bases map to TRBD1. CDR1 and CDR2 (germline): SGHRS, YFSETQ. The V gene end was trimmed by 4 bases and the J gene end by 5 bases; junction bases not matched to a gene: 7. This CDR3 is built from 15 residues.

This clone was observed once. The V call is TRBV7-2, the J call TRBJ2-1, with 10 bases fitting TRBD2. The CDR3 consists of 13 residues. Germline V gene sequence: CDR1 SGHTA, CDR2 FQGNSA. J lost 8 bases, V lost 8 bases, and 6 bases had no gene match. CDR3 sequence reads: CASQRGGRDEQFF. CDR3 bases: TGTGCCAGCCAGCGGGGGGGCCGGGATGAGCAGTTCTTC.

A note on this clone: Other DNA sequences in this specimen translate into the identical CDR3. The rearrangement joins TRBV6-5 to TRBJ1-1, with no clear D. The length of the CDR3 is 11 residues. V lost 11 bases to trimming and J lost 2 bases, with 9 bases between them. Per germline, CDR1 MNHEY and CDR2 SVGAGI. The CDR3 spells CASMGNTEAFF. CDR3 nucleotide sequence: TGTGCCTCGATGGGAAACACTGAAGCTTTCTTT.

Concerning this clone itself: At one end the junction does not follow the germline gene, possibly because of a read error. The chain has TRBV7-7 and TRBJ2-3, with TRBD2 matching over 11 bases. Per the germline V gene, CDR1 is SSHAT and CDR2 is FNYEAQ (reference sequence). The CDR3 runs 16 residues. This CDR3 reads CASSPGLAGFTDTQYF. The CDR3 bases are TGTGCTAGCAGCCCCGGACTAGCGGGCTTCACAGATACGCAGTATTTT. The whole variable domain, filled in from reference TRBV7-7 and TRBJ2-3, reads GAGVSQSPRYKVTKRGQDVTLRCDPISSHATLYWYQQALGQGPEFLTYFNYEAQPDKSGLPSDRFSAERPEGSISTLTIQRTEQRDSAMYRCASSPGLAGFTDTQYFGPGTRLTVL.

The rearrangement joins TRBV4-1 to TRBJ2-5; possibly TRBD2 for D (5 bases). Germline-derived CDR1 and CDR2 are MGHRA and YSYEKL. Trimming pared 2 bases from V and 5 bases from J, leaving 12 bases between. The CDR3 runs to 14 residues. The CDR3 protein is CASSQSLSAETQYF. The CDR3 nucleotides read TGCGCCAGCAGCCAAAGTCTTAGCGCGGAGACCCAGTACTTC.

V usage is TRBV11-2 and J usage is TRBJ2-5; TRBD2 might be the D (5 bases). The CDR3 extends over 15 amino acids. The V end was cut by 0 bases, the J end by 5 bases, with 13 bases between. CDR1 is SGHAT and CDR2 is FQNNGV in the germline V gene. In nucleotides, the CDR3 is TGTGCCAGCAGCTTAGACCGCCGGGGTTTGGAGACCCAGTACTTC. Translating gives CASSLDRRGLETQYF.

The chain employs TRBV5-1 and TRBJ2-1; maybe TRBD1 (5 bases). CDR3 size: 15 residues. The V gene lost 1 base and the J gene lost 4 bases, with 12 bases spanning the gap. Germline loops: CDR1 SGHRS, CDR2 YFSETQ. CDR3 sequence: CASSLIGAGYNEQFF. The CDR3 region has the DNA TGCGCCAGCAGCTTGATAGGGGCAGGGTACAATGAGCAGTTCTTC.

The genes are TRBV6-6 and TRBJ2-7, with TRBD2 identical over 10 bases. V dropped 0 bases and J dropped 2; count of bases not matched to a gene: 1. CDR3 size: 15 residues. Germline V gene data show CDR1 as MNHNY and CDR2 as SVGAGI (reference sequence). This CDR3 reads CASSYSAGGPYEQYF. CDR3 bases: TGTGCCAGCAGTTACTCAGCGGGGGGGCCCTACGAGCAGTACTTC.

The V call is TRBV7-8, the J call TRBJ1-6, with TRBD1 as a possible D gene (6 bases). This CDR3 is built from 18 residues. Trimming stripped 6 bases from V and 0 bases from J, with 18 bases between. CDR1 SGHVS and CDR2 FQNEAQ come from the germline V gene. CDR3 sequence reads: CASSFTGQGSSYNSPLHF. The CDR3 nucleotides read TGTGCCAGCAGTTTTACAGGGCAGGGAAGCTCCTATAATTCACCCCTCCACTTT.

CDR3 residues: CASSESQRGYTF. CDR3 DNA: TGTGCCAGCAGTGAATCGCAACGCGGCTACACCTTC. The chain carries TRBV6-1 and TRBJ1-2, with D hard to call. Germline-derived CDR1 and CDR2 are MNHNS and SASEGT. V was shortened by 2 bases and J by 8 bases, with 9 bases between the two germline ends. This CDR3 comprises 12 residues.

The chain couples TRBV6-5 to TRBJ2-7; D may be TRBD2 (6 bases). Germline CDR1 and CDR2: MNHEY and SVGAGI. V lost 5 bases and J 2 bases, leaving 13 bases between the germline ends. The CDR3 length is 14 residues. This chain's CDR3 is CASSDPGLAYEQYF. The CDR3, as DNA: TGTGCCAGCAGTGACCCGGGACTCGCCTACGAGCAGTACTTC.